The 10 T cell receptor beta chains reported below all come from one sample, sequenced in a study of radiotherapy plus CTLA-4 blockade in lung cancer (dated 2018 in TCRdb). Library generation was performed with the immunoSEQ multiplex PCR assay. TCRdb limited this immuneACCESS table to in-frame rearrangements with V and J called. A share of clones is missing; checked studies link under half to unresolved V genes, and the rest is unexplained. For this sample there are approximately 73,000 clones; roughly 87% appear just once. The biggest ten clones account for 40% of the sample. The sequenced sample was peripheral blood, obtained from a patient treated with radiotherapy plus ipilimumab. These TCRs come from a human donor with non-small cell lung cancer that progressed on radiotherapy plus ipilimumab.

The V call is TRBV7-2, the J call TRBJ1-4, with D hard to call. Germline V gives CDR1 SGHTA, CDR2 FQGNSA. V lost 3 bases to trimming and J lost 2 bases, with 7 bases between them. This CDR3 is built from 14 residues. CDR3 region: CASSLRRTNEKLFF. Written as DNA, the CDR3 is TGTGCCAGCAGCTTGAGGCGGACTAATGAAAAACTGTTTTTT. The complete variable domain, with remaining parts taken from reference TRBV7-2 and TRBJ1-4, reads GAGVSQSPSNKVTEKGKDVELRCDPISGHTALYWYRQSLGQGLEFLIYFQGNSAPDKSGLPSDRFSAERTGGSVSTLTIQRTQQEDSAVYLCASSLRRTNEKLFFGSGTQLSVL.

CDR3 loop: CAWSELAGVYEQYF. The CDR3 DNA sequence: TGTGCCTGGAGTGAACTAGCGGGAGTATACGAGCAGTACTTC. The chain is built from TRBV30 and TRBJ2-7; 11 bases are shared with TRBD2. Trimming removed 1 base from V and 4 bases from J; junction bases left unmatched: 3. The V gene's germline CDR1 is GTSNPN and CDR2 SVGIG (reference sequence). This CDR3 is built from 14 residues. The whole variable domain, remainder taken from reference TRBV30 and TRBJ2-7, is SQTIHQWPATLVQPVGSPLSLECTVEGTSNPNLYWYRQAAGRGLQLLFYSVGIGQISSEVPQNLSASRPQDRQFILSSKKLLLSDSGFYLCAWSELAGVYEQYFGPGTRLTVT.

The V call is TRBV28, the J call TRBJ1-5, with TRBD1 identical over 9 bases. Germline V gene sequence: CDR1 MDHEN, CDR2 SYDVKM. The V and J ends lost 5 bases and 5 bases, in that order; junction bases with no gene match: 1. CDR3 length: 13 residues. As DNA, the CDR3 is TGTGCCAGCAGTCGGGACAGGGATCAGCCCCAGCATTTT. Its protein product is CASSRDRDQPQHF. Using reference TRBV28 and TRBJ1-5 for the parts outside the CDR3, the full variable domain is DVKVTQSSRYLVKRTGEKVFLECVQDMDHENMFWYRQDPGLGLRLIYFSYDVKMKEKGDIPEGYSVSREKKERFSLILESASTNQTSMYLCASSRDRDQPQHFGDGTRLSIL.

This clone was observed a handful of times. The gene calls are TRBV27 and TRBJ2-5; possibly TRBD1 or TRBD2 for D (5 bases each). The J call is doubtful: the DNA matches TRBJ2-7 better. The CDR3 is 14 residues long. Germline loops: CDR1 MNHEY, CDR2 SMNVEV (reference sequence). CDR3 nucleotide sequence: TGTGCCAGCAGTTTATATGGGGGCTCCTACGAGCAGTACTTC. It translates to CASSLYGGSYEQYF.

The table lists this clone with a count of one. The junction does not match germline at one end; this may be a read error. The chain carries TRBV6-5 and TRBJ2-7, with 8 bases aligning to TRBD2. There are 15 residues in the CDR3. Looked up from germline, CDR1 is MNHEY and CDR2 is SVGAGI. The CDR3 region has the DNA TGTGCCAGCAGTTACTCTGCGGGAGGCCCCTACGGGCAGTACTTC. Encoded protein: CASSYSAGGPYGQYF.

The rearrangement uses TRBV30 and TRBJ2-2, with D unclear. The CDR3 is 15 residues long. V lost 7 bases to trimming and J lost 2 bases, with 17 bases between them. The germline V gene encodes CDR1 GTSNPN and CDR2 SVGIG (reference sequence). Here the CDR3 DNA reads TGTGCCTCCAGAAATCAACTTAGAAACACCGGGGAGCTGTTTTTT. Translated, it gives CASRNQLRNTGELFF. The full variable domain, in which reference TRBV30 and TRBJ2-2 provide the parts outside the CDR3, is SQTIHQWPATLVQPVGSPLSLECTVEGTSNPNLYWYRQAAGRGLQLLFYSVGIGQISSEVPQNLSASRPQDRQFILSSKKLLLSDSGFYLCASRNQLRNTGELFFGEGSRLTVL.

The V gene is TRBV4-1, the J gene TRBJ2-1, with 8 bases aligning to TRBD1. The CDR3 sequence is 15 residues long. With 0 bases clipped from V and 7 bases from J, the junction kept 5 bases outside the gene matches. The germline V gene encodes CDR1 MGHRA and CDR2 YSYEKL. Written as DNA, the CDR3 is TGCGCCAGCAGCCAAGAGTCCAGGACAGGGAATGAGCAGTTCTTC. Translated: CASSQESRTGNEQFF.

The genes are TRBV11-3 and TRBJ1-1; no clear D. Trimming took 1 base from V and 6 from J, leaving 12 bases between them. Germline assignment: CDR1 SGHNT and CDR2 YENEEA. The CDR3 is 14 amino acids. The CDR3 region is CASSLGGLEAEAFF. CDR3 coding DNA: TGTGCCAGCAGCTTAGGCGGATTAGAAGCTGAAGCTTTCTTT.

In DNA, the CDR3 is TGTGCCAGCAGCTTACAGGGGGCCTACGAGCAGTACTTC. This encodes CASSLQGAYEQYF. The chain employs TRBV5-4 and TRBJ2-7, with 8 nucleotides matching TRBD1. CDR1 SGHNT and CDR2 YYREEE come from the germline V gene (reference sequence). There are 13 residues in the CDR3. Trimming at V came to 2 bases and at J to 2 bases, leaving 0 bases not matched to a gene.

The chain combines TRBV4-2 with TRBJ2-3, with TRBD2 matching 9 bases. Germline-derived CDR1 and CDR2 are LGHNA and YNFKEQ. With 2 bases clipped from V and 1 base from J, the junction kept 16 bases outside the gene matches. The CDR3 contains 20 residues. The CDR3 region is CASSQPVAGESFDGTDTQYF. The CDR3 nucleotides are TGTGCCAGCAGCCAACCAGTAGCGGGAGAATCTTTCGATGGCACAGATACGCAGTATTTT.